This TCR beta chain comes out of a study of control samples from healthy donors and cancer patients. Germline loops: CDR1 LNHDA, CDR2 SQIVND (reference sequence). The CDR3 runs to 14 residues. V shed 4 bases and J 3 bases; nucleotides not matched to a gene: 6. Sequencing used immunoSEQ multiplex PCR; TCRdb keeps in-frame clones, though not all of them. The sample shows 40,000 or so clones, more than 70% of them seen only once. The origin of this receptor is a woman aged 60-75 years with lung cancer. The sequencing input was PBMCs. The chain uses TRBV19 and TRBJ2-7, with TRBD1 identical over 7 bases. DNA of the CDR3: TGTGCCAGTAGTACTGACAGGGTAAGCTACGAGCAGTACTTC. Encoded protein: CASSTDRVSYEQYF.